These T cell receptor beta chains were read from a single sample in a study of shared clonotypes between healthy human individuals. Measured with immunoSEQ multiplex PCR; TCRdb has only the in-frame clones, and not every one. Among under 2,500,000 clones listed, approximately 96% were seen once. Source material: naive CD4+ T cells sorted from blood. The receptors derive from a man aged 18-30 years in good health. Each CDR3 is given with its conserved first and last residue. A D gene is named only where the DNA matches it firmly. Where a row states a size, it is once, few, many or the class of an expanded clone; other rows omit it.

>TRBJ2-5|TRBV11-1|-|TRBD1
TGTGCCAGCAGCTTATTGGGCAGGGGGATTCAAGAGACCCAGTACTTC
CASSLLGRGIQETQYF
>TRBJ1-2|TRBV7-9|-|TRBD1
TGTGCCAGCAGCCTCCGGGACAGGGGGAACTATGGCTACACCTTC
CASSLRDRGNYGYTF
>TRBJ1-1|TRBV7-9|-|-
TGTGCCAGCAGCACTAGGGGCGGGTTGAACACTGAAGCTTTCTTT
CASSTRGGLNTEAFF
>TRBJ2-6|TRBV5-1|-|-
TGCGCCAGCAGCTTGTCGGGGGCTGGGGCCAACGTCCTGACTTTC
CASSLSGAGANVLTF
>TRBJ2-4|TRBV7-9|-|-
TGTGCCAGCAGCTTAGCGCAAGGGGGGCGAACCAAAAACATTCAGTACTTC
CASSLAQGGRTKNIQYF
>TRBJ1-1|TRBV6-5|once|TRBD1
TGTGCCAGCAGTCTACTCGGACAGGGGAACACTGAAGCTTTCTTT
CASSLLGQGNTEAFF
>TRBJ1-2|TRBV15|-|-
TGTGCCACCAGCAGAGAACAGGCCTATGGCTACACCTTC
CATSREQAYGYTF
>TRBJ2-1|TRBV7-2|once|TRBD2
TGTGCCAGCAGCTTAGAGGCCAGCGGGGGAGGAGAGCAGTTCTTC
CASSLEASGGGEQFF
>TRBJ2-1|TRBV14|-|-
TGTGCCAGCAGCCAAGGGGGGGATGAGCAGTTCTTC
CASSQGGDEQFF
>TRBJ1-1|TRBV30|-|TRBD1
TGTGGACAGGGCAACATGAACACTGAAGCTTTCTTT
CGQGNMNTEAFF
>TRBJ2-7|TRBV11-2|-|-
TGTGCCAGCAGCTTGCAGTATCGGGGTACCTACGAGCAGTACTTC
CASSLQYRGTYEQYF
>TRBJ2-3|TRBV7-2|-|-
TGTGCCAGCAGCTTAGCGAGTTTAGGCGGTACGCAGTATTTT
CASSLASLGGTQYF
>TRBJ2-3|TRBV11-3|-|-
TGTGCCAGCAGCCCAGGGGTGGGCGGGAGATCATCGGATACGCAGTATTTT
CASSPGVGGRSSDTQYF
>TRBJ2-7|TRBV5-6|-|-
TGTGCCAGCAGCTTGGAATTGGGACCCTACGAGCAGTACTTC
CASSLELGPYEQYF
>TRBJ2-6|TRBV11-2|-|-
TGTGCCAGCAGCTTCACAGGGCTCAACGTCCTGACTTTC
CASSFTGLNVLTF
>TRBJ2-2|TRBV5-1|-|TRBD1
TGCGCCAGCAGCCAAGGACAGGTTCCCACGACCGGGGAGCTGTTTTTT
CASSQGQVPTTGELFF
>TRBJ2-1|TRBV5-1|-|-
TGCGCCAGCAGCGAAATCGGGACAAGGCAGATAACGGATGAGCAGTTCTTC
CASSEIGTRQITDEQFF
>TRBJ2-6|TRBV6-5|-|-
TGTGCCAGCAGCCCAATCGACGGGGCCAACGTCCTGACTTTC
CASSPIDGANVLTF
>TRBJ2-2|TRBV6-1|-|TRBD2
TGTGCCAGCAGTTATAGCGGGATCGGGGAGCTGTTTTTT
CASSYSGIGELFF
>TRBJ2-3|TRBV5-1|-|TRBD1
TGCGCCAGCAGCTTGGGACAGGGACCAGATACGCAGTATTTT
CASSLGQGPDTQYF
>TRBJ2-7|TRBV7-2|once|-
TGTGCCAGCAGCCGGGGGGCGGGAGACCCGTACGAGCAGTACTTC
CASSRGAGDPYEQYF
>TRBJ2-1|TRBV11-3|-|-
TGTGCCAGCAGCTTAGAGGGCAGTTACAATGAGCAGTTCTTC
CASSLEGSYNEQFF
>TRBJ2-7|TRBV2|-|TRBD1
TGTGCCAGCAGTGAATTCCCGACAGGGGGAGGCTACGAGCAGTACTTC
CASSEFPTGGGYEQYF
>TRBJ2-5|TRBV2|-|TRBD2
TGTGCCAGCGGCAAGCGGGGCACACAAGAGACCCAGTACTTC
CASGKRGTQETQYF
>TRBJ1-2|TRBV7-9|-|-
TGTGCCAGCAGTTTGACAGGAGAGAACTATGGCTACACCTTC
CASSLTGENYGYTF
>TRBJ2-2|TRBV13|-|TRBD2
TGTGCCAGCAGCTCCGGGACTAGCGGAGTCACCGGGGAGCTGTTTTTT
CASSSGTSGVTGELFF
>TRBJ1-1|TRBV11-2|-|-
TGTGCCAGCAGCTTAGATCTAGTAAGCAGGGGAGGTGAAGCTTTCTTT
CASSLDLVSRGGEAFF
>TRBJ2-7|TRBV6-5|-|-
TGTGCCAGCAGACCCGACAGCCTCGGGACCTACGAGCAGTACTTC
CASRPDSLGTYEQYF
>TRBJ2-5|TRBV25-1|-|TRBD2
TGTGCCAGCAGTGAAATGCGGGGGGCCGTCCCAGAGACCCAGTACTTC
CASSEMRGAVPETQYF
>TRBJ1-4|TRBV30|-|-
TGTGCCTGGAGTCACGGGGGTTCGGCCGGTCGACTGTTTTTT
CAWSHGGSAGRLFF
>TRBJ1-2|TRBV13|-|TRBD1
TGTGCCAGCAGCTCCGACAGGGGGCACTACTATGGCTACACCTTC
CASSSDRGHYYGYTF
>TRBJ1-3|TRBV9|once|TRBD1
TGTGCCAGCAGCTCCACGGACAGGGCGTTCGGAAACACCATATATTTT
CASSSTDRAFGNTIYF
>TRBJ2-7|TRBV7-2|-|-
TGTGCCAGCAGCTCCGGCGGTATGTACGAGCAGTACTTC
CASSSGGMYEQYF
>TRBJ2-3|TRBV29-1|-|-
TGCAGCGTTGAAACGGGGGGACACACAGATACGCAGTATTTT
CSVETGGHTDTQYF
>TRBJ1-2|TRBV5-1|few|TRBD1
TGCGCCAGCAGCTTGGCGGGCGGGGGACAGAAGACCTATGGCTACACCTTC
CASSLAGGGQKTYGYTF
>TRBJ2-5|TRBV29-1|-|-
TGCAGCGTTGCCAGAGAGACCCAGTACTTC
CSVARETQYF
>TRBJ2-5|TRBV18|-|TRBD1
TGTGCCAGCTCACCCCGGGACAGTAAGGAGACCCAGTACTTC
CASSPRDSKETQYF
>TRBJ2-2|TRBV6-6|-|-
TGTGCCAGCATCCCGGTGATCCCCAACACCGGGGAGCTGTTTTTT
CASIPVIPNTGELFF
>TRBJ1-2|TRBV6-1|-|-
TGTGCCAGCAGTGAAGCCACAGGGAACTATGGCTACACCTTC
CASSEATGNYGYTF
>TRBJ1-2|TRBV2|-|-
TGTGCCAGCGGGAAGGGGGTGTTAGTTAATGGCTACACCTTC
CASGKGVLVNGYTF
>TRBJ1-1|TRBV5-1|-|-
TGCGCCAGCAGCTTGCCCTCGGGCACTGAAGCTTTCTTT
CASSLPSGTEAFF
>TRBJ2-2|TRBV30|-|-
TGTGCCTGGGGTTCCTCGGGGTCAGGGGAGCTGTTTTTT
CAWGSSGSGELFF
>TRBJ2-2|TRBV6-1|-|TRBD1
TGTGCCAGCAGATCGACAGGGGTCGTCACCGGGGAGCTGTTTTTT
CASRSTGVVTGELFF
>TRBJ1-2|TRBV6-5|-|-
TGTGCCAGCAGTGGCAGGAGGGAGAACTATGGCTACACCTTC
CASSGRRENYGYTF
>TRBJ2-2|TRBV30|-|-
TGTGCCTGGGGACGGGGGACGGCGATTCTTACGAACACCGGGGAGCTGTTTTTT
CAWGRGTAILTNTGELFF
>TRBJ2-1|TRBV27|-|-
TGTGCCAGCAGCCAGAGGGACCTTAGCTCCTACAATGAGCAGTTCTTC
CASSQRDLSSYNEQFF
>TRBJ2-7|TRBV30|-|-
TGTGCCTGGGGGGACCGATCCTACGAGCAGTACTTC
CAWGDRSYEQYF
>TRBJ2-1|TRBV9|-|TRBD2
TGTGCCAGCAACAAGGGACTAGCGGGCCCGAGTGAGCAGTTCTTC
CASNKGLAGPSEQFF
>TRBJ2-1|TRBV6-6|-|TRBD2
TGTGCCAGCAGAGGACTAGCGGAAGCCTACAATGAGCAGTTCTTC
CASRGLAEAYNEQFF
>TRBJ2-3|TRBV9|-|TRBD2
TGTGCCAGCAGCGCCCCCCTAAGCGGGAGGGCCGAAGATACGCAGTATTTT
CASSAPLSGRAEDTQYF
>TRBJ1-4|TRBV21-1|once|-
TGTGCCAGCAGCAAAGTGGGCTACAGAGCAACTAATGAAAAACTGTTTTTT
CASSKVGYRATNEKLFF
>TRBJ2-7|TRBV5-1|-|-
TGCGCCAGCAGCTTGGATGGGGTCCCCTACGAGCAGTACTTC
CASSLDGVPYEQYF
>TRBJ2-3|TRBV30|-|-
TGTGCCTGGAGTTCCCAAGTAGATACGCAGTATTTT
CAWSSQVDTQYF
>TRBJ2-5|TRBV11-2|-|TRBD1
TGTGCCAGCAGCTCTCAGGGGGCGTCCCAAGAGACCCAGTACTTC
CASSSQGASQETQYF
>TRBJ2-1|TRBV9|once|TRBD1
TGTGCCAGCAGCACGACAGGGAACTCCTACAATGAGCAGTTCTTC
CASSTTGNSYNEQFF
>TRBJ2-3|TRBV4-1|-|TRBD1
TGCGCCAGCAGCCAACCGACAGGGGGCACAGATACGCAGTATTTT
CASSQPTGGTDTQYF
>TRBJ2-7|TRBV10-3|-|TRBD2
TGTGCCACCGGAGGGCGGGAGCGGGGCGAGCAGTACTTC
CATGGRERGEQYF